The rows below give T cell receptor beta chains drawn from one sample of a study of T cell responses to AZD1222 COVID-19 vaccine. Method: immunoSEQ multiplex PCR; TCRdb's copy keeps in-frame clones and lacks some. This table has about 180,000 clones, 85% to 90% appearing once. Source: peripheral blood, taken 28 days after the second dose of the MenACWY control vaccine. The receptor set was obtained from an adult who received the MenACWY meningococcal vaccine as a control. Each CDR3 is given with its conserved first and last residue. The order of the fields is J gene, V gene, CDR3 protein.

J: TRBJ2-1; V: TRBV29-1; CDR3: CSVEEASGGFSYNEQFF
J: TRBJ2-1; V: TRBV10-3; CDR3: CAITRKLVRNEQFF
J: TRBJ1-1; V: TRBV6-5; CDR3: CASSYSHRVATEAFF
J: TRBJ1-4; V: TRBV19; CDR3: CASSTRSTNEKLFF
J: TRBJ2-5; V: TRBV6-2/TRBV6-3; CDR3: CASSYSLGQQETQYF
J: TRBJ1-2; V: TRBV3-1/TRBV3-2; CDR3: CASSAPSGYGYTF
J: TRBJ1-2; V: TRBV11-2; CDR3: CASSSQGAFGGYTF
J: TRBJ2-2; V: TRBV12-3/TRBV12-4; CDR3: CASSLVQPGELFF
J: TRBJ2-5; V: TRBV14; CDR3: CASSQSLDRAAETQYF
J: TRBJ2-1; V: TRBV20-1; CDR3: CSASGAVF
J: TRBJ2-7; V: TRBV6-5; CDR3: CASSYWQGAYEQYF
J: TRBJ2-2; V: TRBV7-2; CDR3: CASSRYAGDTGELFF
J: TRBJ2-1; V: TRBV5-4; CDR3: CASSLVRHSGADNEQFF
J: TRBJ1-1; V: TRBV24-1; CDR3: CATSDPGQAEDTEAFF